One and the same sample provided the 19 T cell receptor beta chains below, sequenced in a study of human CD8 memory T cell subsets. TPEX cells were early memory CD8+ T cells (CCR7+ PD-1+ TIGIT+) that had exhausted-like traits. UMI-labeled 5' RACE produced the TCR beta libraries. TCRdb reanalyzed the 5' RACE reads, giving one entry per CDR3 protein sequence and no DNA. This table lists more than 6,000 distinct CDR3 sequences. The sample comprised CD8+ T cells from PBMCs. Receptors were obtained from a human donor in good health.

This clonotype ranks as medium-sized in terms of frequency. V and J are TRBV20-1 and TRBJ1-2; TCRdb lists TRBD1, though no DNA is available to test this call. CDR1 and CDR2 from the germline V gene are DFQATT and SNEGSKA (reference sequence). CDR3 length: 14 residues. The CDR3 reads CSATGASSNYGYTF.

The chain recombines TRBV7-3 with TRBJ2-1; TCRdb proposes TRBD1, but this gene call is untestable without DNA. Germline V gives CDR1 SGHTA, CDR2 FQGTGA. The CDR3 is 15 residues long. The CDR3 spells CASSLAGGQYNEQFF.

Its frequency marks this clonotype as medium-sized. The V gene is TRBV6-4, the J gene TRBJ2-3. This CDR3 contains 14 residues. Germline assignment: CDR1 MRHNA and CDR2 SNTAGT. CDR3 region: CASSDLGSTDTQYF.

This chain connects TRBV5-6 to TRBJ2-3; TCRdb selects TRBD1, and the lack of DNA leaves this call unchecked. CDR3 size: 15 residues. Germline V gene sequence: CDR1 SGHDT, CDR2 YYEEEE. Here the CDR3 reads CASSLFRRGTDTQYF.

Here the CDR3 reads CASSLGQMNTEAFF. The chain recombines TRBV7-9 with TRBJ1-1; TCRdb proposes TRBD1, but this gene call is untestable without DNA. The CDR3 is 14 residues long. Per germline, CDR1 SEHNR and CDR2 FQNEAQ (reference sequence).

The chain has TRBV2 and TRBJ1-6; as DNA is missing, the TRBD1 call by TCRdb cannot be tested. The germline V gene has CDR1 SNHLY and CDR2 FYNNEI. The CDR3 length is 16 residues. The CDR3 spells CASSVRGSSYNSPLHF.

This clonotype is classed as medium-sized (0.01 to 0.1%) by frequency. This chain uses TRBV28 with TRBJ1-6; checking the TCRdb D call of TRBD1 is not possible without DNA. Germline-derived CDR1 and CDR2 are MDHEN and SYDVKM. This CDR3 comprises 15 residues. CDR3: CASSLGGTGNSPLHF.

V and J are TRBV27 and TRBJ1-1. The CDR3 spans 13 residues. CDR1 and CDR2 (germline): MNHEY, SMNVEV (reference sequence). Here the CDR3 reads CASSLYPNTEAFF.

The CDR3 sequence: CASSVDGVTDTQYF. V and J are TRBV11-2 and TRBJ2-3; the TCRdb call, TRBD1, lacks DNA for checking. CDR1 is SGHAT and CDR2 is FQNNGV in the germline V gene. The length of the CDR3 is 14 residues.

This clonotype registers medium-sized by frequency. The rearrangement uses TRBV20-1 and TRBJ1-6; TCRdb proposes TRBD1, but this gene call is untestable without DNA. Germline assignment: CDR1 DFQATT and CDR2 SNEGSKA (reference sequence). The CDR3 runs to 12 residues. CDR3 residues: CSAIGPGAPLHF.

This rearrangement joins TRBV11-2 to TRBJ2-7; the D call of TRBD2 rests on TCRdb alone, since no DNA is present to check it. Germline CDR1 and CDR2: SGHAT and FQNNGV. The CDR3 is 16 amino acids. CDR3 loop: CASSSPYSGSSYEQYF.

CDR3 loop: CASSLLAGVPYNEQFF. The rearrangement uses TRBV7-7 and TRBJ2-1; TCRdb's assignment of TRBD2 cannot be checked, as there is no DNA. Germline CDR1 SSHAT, CDR2 FNYEAQ (reference sequence). The CDR3 is 16 amino acids.

This sequence joins TRBV18 and TRBJ2-3; TCRdb names TRBD2, which stays unverified in the absence of DNA. The length of the CDR3 is 18 residues. CDR1 and CDR2 (germline): KGHSH, LQKENI. This CDR3 reads CASSPPTMTSGYTDTQYF.

V gene TRBV20-1 combines with J gene TRBJ2-1; checking the TCRdb D call of TRBD2 is not possible without DNA. This CDR3 region has 17 residues. Looked up from germline, CDR1 is DFQATT and CDR2 is SNEGSKA (reference sequence). The CDR3: CSASGTSDLVFNNEQFF.

The V and J genes are TRBV20-1 and TRBJ2-1. CDR1 DFQATT and CDR2 SNEGSKA come from the germline V gene (reference sequence). This CDR3 contains 21 residues. CDR3 loop: CSARESSSEVVLSPSYNEQFF.

Frequency places this clonotype as medium-sized. The chain joins TRBV7-9 to TRBJ1-5; TCRdb picks TRBD1, but there is no DNA to check that call. There are 14 residues in the CDR3. Germline V gene sequence: CDR1 SEHNR, CDR2 FQNEAQ (reference sequence). This chain's CDR3 is CASSFSGAHQPQHF.

The V call is TRBV7-6, the J call TRBJ2-1; TCRdb calls TRBD2, which cannot be checked without DNA. CDR1 is SGHVS, CDR2 FNYEAQ, per germline. This CDR3 spans 14 amino acids. The chain's CDR3 is CASSLLAGVNEQFF. Filled out from reference TRBV7-6 and TRBJ2-1, the complete variable domain reads GAGVSQSPRYKVTKRGQDVALRCDPISGHVSLYWYRQALGQGPEFLTYFNYEAQQDKSGLPNDRFSAERPEGSISTLTIQRTEQRDSAMYRCASSLLAGVNEQFFGPGTRLTVL.

V and J are TRBV19 and TRBJ1-5. The germline CDR1 and CDR2 sequences are LNHDA and SQIVND (reference sequence). The length of the CDR3 is 14 residues. CDR3 residues: CASSIELGPQPQHF. Full variable domain (outside the CDR3, taken from reference TRBV19 and TRBJ1-5): DGGITQSPKYLFRKEGQNVTLSCEQNLNHDAMYWYRQDPGQGLRLIYYSQIVNDFQKGDIAEGYSVSREKKESFPLTVTSAQKNPTAFYLCASSIELGPQPQHFGDGTRLSIL.

The chain uses TRBV6-2 or TRBV6-3 and TRBJ2-7. CDR1 is MNHEY and CDR2 is SVGEGT in the germline V gene. The CDR3 contains 12 residues. The CDR3 region is CASTSVQYEQYF.